Listed below are T cell receptor beta chains from one sample, sequenced in a study of cytotoxic CD8 clonotypes in ibrutinib-treated CLL. The protocol was immunoSEQ multiplex PCR, while the TCRdb copy is restricted to in-frame clones and leaves out a portion. The sample has some 120,000 clones; 55% to 75% are singletons. The sequences come from PBMCs, collected after 24 months of ibrutinib treatment. The receptors come from a human donor with chronic lymphocytic leukemia. The CDR3 runs from the conserved cysteine through the conserved F or W. D genes are given only for firm matches. Rows may omit the clone size; those that give it use once, few, many or a size class.

D | size | J | V | DNA | CDR3
NA | NA | TRBJ2-5 | TRBV30 | TGTGCCTGGAGTAGGAGCTCGGGGTTGGGAGAGACCCAGTACTTC | CAWSRSSGLGETQYF
TRBD1 | NA | TRBJ1-1 | TRBV5-6 | TGTGCCAGCAGCTTTGGGACAGAGGGTGAAGCTTTCTTT | CASSFGTEGEAFF
TRBD1 | few | TRBJ1-5 | TRBV6-1 | TGTGCCAGCAGTGAAAGGACAGGCCTTAATCAGCCCCAGCATTTT | CASSERTGLNQPQHF
TRBD1 | few | TRBJ2-7 | TRBV5-4 | TGTGCCAGCAGCACCGGACAGGGGGGCCACTCCTACGAGCAGTACTTC | CASSTGQGGHSYEQYF
NA | once | TRBJ1-2 | TRBV6-1 | TGTGCCAGCAGTGAATCTTTAGAAGCGGTGTACAGGAACTATGGCTACACCTTC | CASSESLEAVYRNYGYTF
TRBD1 | NA | TRBJ1-2 | TRBV7-2 | TGTGCCAGCAGCCCTCAGGGGGCCTATCTTCCAGGTGGCTACACCTTC | CASSPQGAYLPGGYTF
TRBD1 | NA | TRBJ2-7 | TRBV5-5 | TGTGCCAGCAGCTTGGCTGGACAGGCGGCCTACGAGCAGTACTTC | CASSLAGQAAYEQYF
TRBD2 | few | TRBJ2-5 | TRBV4-1 | TGCGCCAGCAGCCAAGTAGGATTACTAGCGGGGCGAGAGACCCAGTACTTC | CASSQVGLLAGRETQYF
TRBD2 | NA | TRBJ2-1 | TRBV6-4 | TGTGCCAGCAGCCCCGGGACTAGCGAAAATGAGCAGTTCTTC | CASSPGTSENEQFF
TRBD1 | NA | TRBJ2-7 | TRBV11-2 | TGTGCCAGCAGCACCCGGACAGGGAACTACGAGCAGTACTTC | CASSTRTGNYEQYF
TRBD1 | few | TRBJ2-7 | TRBV30 | TGTGCCTGGAGCCTGACAGGGTTAGCCTACGAGCAGTACTTC | CAWSLTGLAYEQYF
NA | few | TRBJ2-4 | TRBV5-1 | TGCGCCAGCAGCTTGGCCGGGGACGCCAAAAACATTCAGTACTTC | CASSLAGDAKNIQYF
TRBD2 | few | TRBJ2-7 | TRBV29-1 | TGCAGCGTTGAGTTACTAGCGGGGGGCGTCTACGAGCAGTACTTC | CSVELLAGGVYEQYF
NA | NA | TRBJ1-1 | TRBV20-1 | TGCAGTGCTAGATTCGGCCGGGCTTTCTTT | CSARFGRAFF
NA | few | TRBJ2-7 | TRBV29-1 | TGCAGCGTTGATCTCCACGACGAGCAGTACTTC | CSVDLHDEQYF
NA | NA | TRBJ2-5 | TRBV5-1 | TGCGCCAGCAGCTTGAACGGGGGCCAAGAGACCCAGTACTTC | CASSLNGGQETQYF
NA | NA | TRBJ2-2 | TRBV5-4 | TGTGCCAGCAGCTTATGGGGTGGCACCGGGGAGCTGTTTTTT | CASSLWGGTGELFF
NA | few | TRBJ1-5 | TRBV6-6 | TGTGCCAGCAGTTACTCGCCGGGGCAGCCCCAGCATTTT | CASSYSPGQPQHF
NA | NA | TRBJ2-7 | TRBV6-6 | TGTGCCGGCGGGTCGGGGGCATACGAGCAGTACTTC | CAGGSGAYEQYF
NA | few | TRBJ1-5 | TRBV6-6 | TGTGCCAGCGGGCTGGCAGGGAATCAGCCCCAGCATTTT | CASGLAGNQPQHF
NA | NA | TRBJ2-2 | TRBV19 | TGTGCCAGTAGTATAACTGGCTCGAACACCGGGGAGCTGTTTTTT | CASSITGSNTGELFF
NA | NA | TRBJ2-7 | TRBV7-2 | TGTGCCAGCAGCTTAGGGCTAGCAGTCAACTACGAGCAGTACTTC | CASSLGLAVNYEQYF
TRBD1 | NA | TRBJ1-5 | TRBV5-6 | TGTGCCAGCAGCCTCCTGGACAGGGGCGATCAGCCCCAGCATTTT | CASSLLDRGDQPQHF
NA | NA | TRBJ2-1 | TRBV7-2 | TGTGCCAGCAGCTTAACAGTTGGGACCGCATTTGGCAATGAGCAGTTCTTC | CASSLTVGTAFGNEQFF
TRBD1 | NA | TRBJ1-1 | TRBV27 | TGTGCCACACGGGACAGGAACACTGAAGCTTTCTTT | CATRDRNTEAFF